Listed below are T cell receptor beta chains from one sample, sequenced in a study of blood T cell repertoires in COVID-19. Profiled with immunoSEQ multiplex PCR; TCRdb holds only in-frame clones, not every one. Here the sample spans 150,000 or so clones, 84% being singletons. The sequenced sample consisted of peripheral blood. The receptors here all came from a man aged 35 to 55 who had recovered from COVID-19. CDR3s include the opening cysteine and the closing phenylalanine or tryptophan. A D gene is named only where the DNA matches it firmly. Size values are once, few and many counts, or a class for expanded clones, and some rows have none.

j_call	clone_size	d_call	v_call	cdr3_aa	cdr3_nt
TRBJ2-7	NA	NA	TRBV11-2	CASSPGQTEQYF	TGTGCCAGCAGCCCCGGACAGACCGAGCAGTACTTC
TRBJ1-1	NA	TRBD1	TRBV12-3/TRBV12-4	CASSSTGVLEAFF	TGTGCCAGCAGCTCTACAGGGGTTCTAGAAGCTTTCTTT
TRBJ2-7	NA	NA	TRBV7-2	CASSLGRATYEQYF	TGTGCCAGCAGCTTAGGGCGGGCAACCTACGAGCAGTACTTC
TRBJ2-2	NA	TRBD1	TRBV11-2	CASSSGTGGVGELFF	TGTGCCAGCAGCTCCGGGACAGGGGGTGTCGGGGAGCTGTTTTTT
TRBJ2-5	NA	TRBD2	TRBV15	CATSRVTGGGWETQYF	TGTGCCACCAGCAGAGTGACGGGAGGGGGTTGGGAGACCCAGTACTTC
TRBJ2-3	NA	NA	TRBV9	CASSDNTDTQYF	TGTGCCAGCAGCGACAACACAGATACGCAGTATTTT
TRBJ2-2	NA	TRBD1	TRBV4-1	CASSQPGQWNTGELFF	TGCGCCAGCAGCCAACCGGGACAGTGGAACACCGGGGAGCTGTTTTTT
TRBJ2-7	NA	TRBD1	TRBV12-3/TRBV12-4	CASSRQGPYEQYF	TGTGCCAGCAGCCGACAGGGACCTTACGAGCAGTACTTC
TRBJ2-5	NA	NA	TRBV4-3	CASSQAGTQETQYF	TGCGCCAGCAGCCAAGCGGGAACCCAAGAGACCCAGTACTTC
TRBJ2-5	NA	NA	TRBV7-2	CASSSYQETQYF	TGTGCCAGCAGCTCGTACCAAGAGACCCAGTACTTC
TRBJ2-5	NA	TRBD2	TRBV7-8	CASSPRAELAGGGETQYF	TGTGCCAGCAGCCCACGAGCGGAGCTAGCGGGGGGCGGAGAGACCCAGTACTTC
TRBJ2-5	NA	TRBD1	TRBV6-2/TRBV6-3	CASSLGAGGSPLATQYF	TGTGCCAGCAGTTTGGGGGCAGGGGGTAGTCCCTTGGCGACCCAGTACTTC
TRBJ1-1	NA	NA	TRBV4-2	CASSYFTGGQGAEAFF	TGTGCCAGCAGTTATTTCACAGGAGGGCAAGGAGCTGAAGCTTTCTTT
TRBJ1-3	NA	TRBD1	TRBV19	CASSMRMTGIGNTIYF	TGTGCCAGTAGTATGAGGATGACAGGGATCGGAAACACCATATATTTT
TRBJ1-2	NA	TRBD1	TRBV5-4	CASSLWTGQGGYGYTF	TGTGCCAGCAGCTTGTGGACGGGACAGGGTGGCTATGGCTACACCTTC
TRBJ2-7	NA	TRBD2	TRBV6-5	CAVGGGFYEQYF	TGTGCCGTCGGGGGGGGCTTCTACGAGCAGTACTTC
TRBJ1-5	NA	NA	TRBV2	CASSEGDTYSNQPQHF	TGTGCCAGCAGTGAAGGGGACACATATAGCAATCAGCCCCAGCATTTT
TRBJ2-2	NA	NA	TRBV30	CAWIRQVNTGELFF	TGTGCCTGGATACGTCAGGTGAACACCGGGGAGCTGTTTTTT
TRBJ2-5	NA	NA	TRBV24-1	CATQGSGETQYF	TGTGCCACCCAGGGAAGTGGTGAGACCCAGTACTTC
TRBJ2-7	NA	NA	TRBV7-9	CASSLGFSFPEQYF	TGTGCCAGCAGCTTAGGTTTTTCGTTTCCCGAGCAGTACTTC
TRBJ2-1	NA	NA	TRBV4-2	CASSQDTGTFNEQFF	TGTGCCAGCAGCCAAGATACGGGGACTTTCAATGAGCAGTTCTTC
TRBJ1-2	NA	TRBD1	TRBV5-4	CASSLRQGGYGYTF	TGTGCCAGCAGCCTGAGACAGGGGGGCTATGGCTACACCTTC
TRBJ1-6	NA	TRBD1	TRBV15	CATSRTPGQANSPLHF	TGTGCCACCAGCAGAACCCCGGGACAGGCGAATTCACCCCTCCACTTT
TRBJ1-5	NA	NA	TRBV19	CASSIQGTSQPQHF	TGTGCCAGTAGTATTCAGGGGACGTCCCAGCCCCAGCATTTT
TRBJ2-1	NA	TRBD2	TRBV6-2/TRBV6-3	CASSYSISSGYNEQFF	TGTGCCAGCAGTTACTCGATCTCTAGCGGTTACAATGAGCAGTTCTTC
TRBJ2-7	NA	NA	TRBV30	CAWSVGGAYEQYF	TGTGCCTGGAGTGTAGGGGGGGCTTACGAGCAGTACTTC
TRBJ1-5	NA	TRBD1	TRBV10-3	CAISTGSNQPQHF	TGTGCCATATCGACAGGGAGCAATCAGCCCCAGCATTTT
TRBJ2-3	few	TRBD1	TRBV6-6	CASSKGASTDTQYF	TGTGCCAGCAGTAAGGGGGCCAGCACAGATACGCAGTATTTT
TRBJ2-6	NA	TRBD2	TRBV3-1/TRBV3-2	CASNSTRGGLPGANVLTF	TGTGCCAGCAACTCGACGCGGGGGGGTCTCCCCGGGGCCAACGTCCTGACTTTC
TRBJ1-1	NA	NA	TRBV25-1	CASSEYFRAEAFF	TGTGCCAGCAGTGAATATTTCCGGGCTGAAGCTTTCTTT
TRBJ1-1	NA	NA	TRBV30	CAWGVQGQTEAFF	TGTGCCTGGGGGGTCCAGGGACAAACTGAAGCTTTCTTT
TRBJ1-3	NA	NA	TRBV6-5	CASSPIGGTGNTIYF	TGTGCCAGCAGTCCGATCGGGGGGACCGGAAACACCATATATTTT